This T cell receptor beta chain was retrieved from a study of blood T cell repertoires in COVID-19 (dated by TCRdb to the early 2020s). Regarding the study in general: Samples covering the acute and convalescent phases of COVID-19 were provided by collaborators in the United States, Italy and Spain. The material from the prospective study consisted of cDNA or gDNA derived from T cells, B-cell-depleted T cells, or PBMCs. Subjects who had been exposed to COVID-19, were actively infected with it, or had recovered from it provided the deeply sampled blood TCRbeta repertoires that made up the dataset. The repertoires were released in a freely available public database intended as a resource for research on the immune response to SARS-CoV-2. The samples were drawn from the first 160 participants of the ongoing ImmuneRACE study and from 950 to 1,500 subjects provided by 6 global collaborators. Sample metadata almost always included a de-identified subject ID, COVID-19 status, age in years and sex. HLA class I and class II types, where available, came from metadata supplied by the sample provider rather than from assay-based typing. The study at large found these results: The amount of clinical and demographic metadata varied by source and participant and was provided uncurated.

Details on this clone: Its cognate antigen has yet to be identified. No qualities accompany the bases; no much larger clone lies one base away.

Reading the germline V gene gives CDR1 SGHTA and CDR2 FQGNSA. The CDR3 measures 11 amino acids from cysteine to phenylalanine. Solely the CDR3 DNA is kept, with 33 bases framed from the first base. The V end loses 6 bases and the J end loses 5 bases, and a stretch of 4 bases separates them. Whole blood was collected in K2EDTA tubes by collaborating institutions according to the institutions' own protocols. For TCRbeta analysis, collaborator samples were shipped as frozen whole blood, as isolated PBMCs, or as DNA extracted from either sample type. TCRbeta CDR3 regions were amplified from genomic DNA by means of the immunoSEQ Assay, a bias-controlled multiplex PCR. Turning to the authors' computational methods: Nucleated cell counts per sample were estimated from amplification of reference gene primers within the assay. Sequence reads were collapsed and filtered to measure the absolute abundance of every unique TCRbeta CDR3 rearrangement. For each sample, productive Simpson clonality was calculated by taking the square root of Simpson's diversity index across productive rearrangements. The source is immuneACCESS, and TCRdb retained only in-frame sequences with V and J called. Part of the clones is not carried over; for the studies checked, unresolved V genes explain less than half of this, and the remainder is unexplained. For V, J and clone size, that table is used; D and trimming come from the DNA. The sample includes under 150,000 clones, with 70% to 85% observed a single time. About 8% of the sample is taken by the ten largest.

The rearrangement combines TRBV7-2 with TRBJ1-4; no D gene is confidently identified. The receptor's source is a man between 65 and 80 years old with active or convalescent COVID-19. Source material: peripheral blood. The CDR3 in this case is CASRQNEKLFF. Here is the DNA: TGTGCCAGCAGGCAGAATGAAAAACTGTTTTTT. Full variable domain (CDR3 extended with the reference TRBV7-2 and TRBJ1-4 proteins): GAGVSQSPSNKVTEKGKDVELRCDPISGHTALYWYRQSLGQGLEFLIYFQGNSAPDKSGLPSDRFSAERTGGSVSTLTIQRTQQEDSAVYLCASRQNEKLFFGSGTQLSVL.